Listed here are 9 T cell receptor beta chains from one sample, sequenced in a study of blood T cell repertoires in COVID-19 (dated by TCRdb to the early 2020s). Receptors were amplified or captured by the immunoSEQ multiplex PCR assay. The table was pulled from immuneACCESS by TCRdb, which kept in-frame rearrangements only. Such tables lose some clones; where checked, under half of the loss comes from unresolved V genes, and the rest has no known cause. The sample contains approximately 210,000 clones, 65% to 90% of them found a single time. About 8.9% of the sample rests with the top ten. The specimen sequenced was PBMCs or T cells enriched from blood (not recorded which). These TCRs come from a woman aged 50 to 60 with acute COVID-19.

The chain couples TRBV30 to TRBJ1-2; no firm D call. The germline V gene has CDR1 GTSNPN and CDR2 SVGIG (reference sequence). Trimming removed 7 bases at V and 5 bases at J, with 11 bases between. CDR3 length equals 11 residues. CDR3 in DNA: TGTGCCTCCGGGGAGGGTTATGGCTACACCTTC. Translating gives CASGEGYGYTF.

This chain connects TRBV7-8 to TRBJ1-6; TRBD1 matches 10 bases. After removal of 5 bases from V and 6 bases from J, the junction contained 1 base not matched to a gene. The germline gives CDR1 SGHVS, CDR2 FQNEAQ. The CDR3 loop spans 14 amino acids. The CDR3 DNA follows: TGTGCCAGCAGCCGGGACAGGGGTAATTCACCCCTCCACTTT. Amino acid sequence: CASSRDRGNSPLHF.

The chain carries TRBV24-1 and TRBJ2-2; 7 nucleotides agree with TRBD1. Germline V gene sequence: CDR1 KGHDR, CDR2 SFDVKD. This CDR3 is 18 amino acids long. The trim removed 3 bases at V and 6 bases at J, leaving 15 bases unmatched. The CDR3 DNA reads as TGTGCCACCAGTGATCCAGCCCGACAGGGTCCCAGCGCCGGGGAGCTGTTTTTT. Its protein is CATSDPARQGPSAGELFF.

V is TRBV6-2 or TRBV6-3 and J is TRBJ2-5; TRBD2 matches at 7 bases. Trimming at V came to 2 bases and at J to 1 base, leaving 4 bases not matched to a gene. Germline V gene sequence: CDR1 MNHEY, CDR2 SVGEGT. The CDR3 consists of 15 residues. CDR3 amino acids: CASSYIGTTQETQYF. The CDR3 coding sequence is TGTGCCAGCAGTTACATTGGGACTACCCAAGAGACCCAGTACTTC.

V usage is TRBV5-4 and J usage is TRBJ1-6; D unclear. The CDR3 length is 15 residues. The V end lost 0 bases, the J end lost 7 bases, and 11 bases lay between the germline ends. The germline CDR1 and CDR2 sequences are SGHNT and YYREEE (reference sequence). Here the CDR3 reads CASSLAGIYNSPLHF. The CDR3 nucleotides read TGTGCCAGCAGCTTGGCAGGAATCTACAATTCACCCCTCCACTTT. Full variable domain (remainder filled in from reference TRBV5-4 and TRBJ1-6): ETGVTQSPTHLIKTRGQQVTLRCSSQSGHNTVSWYQQALGQGPQFIFQYYREEENGRGNFPPRFSGLQFPNYSSELNVNALELDDSALYLCASSLAGIYNSPLHFGNGTRLTVT.

This clone turned up a few times. The sample contains more than one DNA sequence encoding this CDR3. The chain employs TRBV11-3 and TRBJ2-3, with 10 positions matching TRBD2. This CDR3 has 16 amino acids. Germline V gene lookup returns CDR1 SGHNT and CDR2 YENEEA. Trimming took 1 base from V and 0 from J; bases not matched to a gene: 1. The CDR3 loop is CASSLVAGGSTDTQYF. CDR3 DNA sequence: TGTGCCAGCAGCTTAGTAGCGGGGGGCAGCACAGATACGCAGTATTTT. Based on the CDR3 plus reference TRBV11-3 and TRBJ2-3, the full variable domain is EAGVVQSPRYKIIEKKQPVAFWCNPISGHNTLYWYLQNLGQGPELLIRYENEEAVDDSQLPKDRFSAERLKGVDSTLKIQPAELGDSAVYLCASSLVAGGSTDTQYFGPGTRLTVL.

This clone was recorded a few times. V usage is TRBV7-2 and J usage is TRBJ2-1; D not certain. Trimming cost V 5 bases and J 0 bases, with 11 bases left between them. Germline V gene sequence: CDR1 SGHTA, CDR2 FQGNSA. The CDR3 sequence is 15 residues long. The DNA for the CDR3 is TGTGCCAGCAGCCCCACTTACAGCTCCTACAATGAGCAGTTCTTC. It yields the protein CASSPTYSSYNEQFF.

This clone was detected only once. This sequence joins TRBV12-5 and TRBJ2-1; 10 bases are shared with TRBD2. The CDR3 length is 15 residues. With V trimmed by 6 bases and J by 10 bases, 12 bases remained unmatched. CDR1 and CDR2 from the germline V gene are LGHNT and FRNRAP. The CDR3 here is CASGPGSGRAGEQFF. DNA of the CDR3: TGTGCTAGTGGCCCCGGCAGCGGGAGGGCCGGAGAGCAGTTCTTC.

The V call is TRBV24-1, the J call TRBJ1-2; 9 bases are shared with TRBD1. This CDR3 contains 14 residues. Germline CDR1 reads KGHDR; CDR2 reads SFDVKD. V was pared by 6 bases and J by 4 bases, with 5 bases of the junction left unmatched. As DNA, the CDR3 is TGTGCCACCAGTCCGGGACAGGGAAGCTATGGCTACACCTTC. Translated: CATSPGQGSYGYTF.